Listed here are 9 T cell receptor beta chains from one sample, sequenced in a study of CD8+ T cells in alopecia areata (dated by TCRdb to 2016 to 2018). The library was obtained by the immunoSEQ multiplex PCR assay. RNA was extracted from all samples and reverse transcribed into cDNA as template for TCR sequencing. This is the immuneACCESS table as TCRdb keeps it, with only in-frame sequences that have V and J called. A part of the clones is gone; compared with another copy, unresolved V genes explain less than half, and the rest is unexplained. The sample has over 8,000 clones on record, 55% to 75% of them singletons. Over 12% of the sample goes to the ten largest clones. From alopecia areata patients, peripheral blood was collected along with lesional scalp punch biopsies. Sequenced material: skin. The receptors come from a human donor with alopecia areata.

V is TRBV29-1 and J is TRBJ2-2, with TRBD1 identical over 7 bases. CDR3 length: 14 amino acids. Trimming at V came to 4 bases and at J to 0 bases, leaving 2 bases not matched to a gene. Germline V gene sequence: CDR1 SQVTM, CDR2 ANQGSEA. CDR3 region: CSVAGTANTGELFF. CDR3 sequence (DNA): TGCAGCGTTGCAGGGACAGCGAACACCGGGGAGCTGTTTTTT.

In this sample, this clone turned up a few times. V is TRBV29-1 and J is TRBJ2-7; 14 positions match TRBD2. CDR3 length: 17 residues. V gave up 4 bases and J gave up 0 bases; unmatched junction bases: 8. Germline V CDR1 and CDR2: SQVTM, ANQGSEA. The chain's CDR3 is CSVAGLAGGPISYEQYF. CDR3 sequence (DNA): TGCAGCGTTGCAGGACTAGCGGGGGGCCCCATCTCCTACGAGCAGTACTTC.

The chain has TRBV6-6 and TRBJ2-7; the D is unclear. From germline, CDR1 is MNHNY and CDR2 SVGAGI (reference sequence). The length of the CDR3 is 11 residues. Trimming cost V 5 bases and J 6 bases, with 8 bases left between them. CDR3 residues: CASSPAIEQYF. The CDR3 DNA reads TGTGCCAGCAGTCCAGCTATCGAGCAGTACTTC.

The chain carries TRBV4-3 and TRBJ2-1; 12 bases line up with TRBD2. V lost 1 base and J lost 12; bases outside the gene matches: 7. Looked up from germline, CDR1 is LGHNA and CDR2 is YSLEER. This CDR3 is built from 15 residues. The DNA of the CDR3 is TGCGCCAGCAGCCAAGCCTGGACTAGCGGGACCTCGCAGTTCTTC. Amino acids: CASSQAWTSGTSQFF.

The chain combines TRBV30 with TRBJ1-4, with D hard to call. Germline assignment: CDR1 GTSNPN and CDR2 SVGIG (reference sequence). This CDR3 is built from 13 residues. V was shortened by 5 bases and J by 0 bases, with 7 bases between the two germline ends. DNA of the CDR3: TGTGCCTGGCGGGATGCAACTAATGAAAAACTGTTTTTT. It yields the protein CAWRDATNEKLFF.

The CDR3 DNA is TGTGCCAGCAGTGGAGACAGGGGGGAGACCCAGTACTTC. Translated: CASSGDRGETQYF. J is TRBJ2-5 and V is TRBV6-1; 9 nucleotides agree with TRBD1. The CDR3 runs to 13 residues. CDR1 is MNHNS, CDR2 SASEGT, per germline. The trim removed 4 bases at V and 5 bases at J, leaving 2 bases unmatched.

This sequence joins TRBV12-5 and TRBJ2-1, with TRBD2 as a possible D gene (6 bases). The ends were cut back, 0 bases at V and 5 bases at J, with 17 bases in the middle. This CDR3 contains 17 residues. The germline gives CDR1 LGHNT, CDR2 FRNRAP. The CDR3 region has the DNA TGTGCTAGTGGTTTGGTACAGTGGGAGGCATGGCACAATGAGCAGTTCTTC. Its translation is CASGLVQWEAWHNEQFF.

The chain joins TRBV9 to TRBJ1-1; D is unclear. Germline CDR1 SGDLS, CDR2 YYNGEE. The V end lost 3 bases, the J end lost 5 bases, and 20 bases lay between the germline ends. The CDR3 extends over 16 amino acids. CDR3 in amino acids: CASSAPREGRGTEAFF. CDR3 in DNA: TGTGCCAGCAGCGCACCACGGGAAGGGAGAGGGACTGAAGCTTTCTTT.

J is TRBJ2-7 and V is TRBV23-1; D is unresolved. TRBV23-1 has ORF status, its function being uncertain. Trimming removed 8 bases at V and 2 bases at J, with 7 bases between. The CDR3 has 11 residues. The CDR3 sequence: CASDRTYEQYF. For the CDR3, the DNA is TGCGCCAGCGACCGTACCTACGAGCAGTACTTC.